This passage covers 32 T cell receptor beta chains from one sample sequenced in a study of identical twins' blood T cells. TCRdb re-called the 5' RACE reads with MiXCR, one entry per CDR3 protein. The sample includes about 370,000 distinct CDR3 sequences, over 25% of them seen just once. Input material: PBMCs. The receptors come from a woman between 18 and 49 years old in good health.

This chain uses TRBV3-1 with TRBJ1-6; D gene uncertain. Germline lookup yields CDR1 LGHDT and CDR2 YNNKEL (reference sequence). The V end lost 1 base, the J end lost 7 bases, and 8 bases lay between the germline ends. CDR3 size: 14 residues. The CDR3 reads CASSQASANSPLHF. The CDR3 DNA reads TGTGCCAGCAGCCAAGCATCAGCGAATTCACCCCTCCACTTT.

The V and J genes are TRBV5-1 and TRBJ1-5, with D uncertain. There are 15 residues in the CDR3. Trimming cost V 0 bases and J 0 bases, with 7 bases left between them. Germline CDR1 reads SGHRS; CDR2 reads YFSETQ. The CDR3 protein is CASSLDLSSNQPQHF. The CDR3 nucleotides read TGCGCCAGCAGCTTGGATTTGAGTAGCAATCAGCCCCAGCATTTT.

V is TRBV4-1 and J is TRBJ1-6; possibly TRBD1 for D (5 bases). Trimming took off 1 base at V and 9 bases at J, with 7 bases between the two ends. CDR1 is MGHRA and CDR2 is YSYEKL in the germline V gene. The CDR3 extends over 13 amino acids. DNA for the CDR3: TGCGCCAGCAGCCAAGGGACATCTTCACCCCTCCACTTT. It yields the protein CASSQGTSSPLHF.

This chain links TRBV20-1 with TRBJ1-4; no clear D. V was trimmed by 3 bases and J by 5 bases, leaving 10 bases between them. Germline lookup yields CDR1 DFQATT and CDR2 SNEGSKA (reference sequence). The CDR3 contains 13 residues. CDR3 loop: CSARALGNEKLFF. The CDR3 DNA reads TGCAGTGCTAGGGCCCTCGGGAATGAAAAACTGTTTTTT.

The chain carries TRBV6-6 and TRBJ1-1; tentatively, D is TRBD1 (6 bases). CDR3 length equals 16 residues. Germline V gives CDR1 MNHNY, CDR2 SVGAGI (reference sequence). V was clipped by 5 bases and J by 3 bases, with 19 bases between them. The CDR3 DNA reads as TGTGCCAGCAGTCACCTTGGGGGCCAACCGGACACTGAAGCTTTCTTT. Translating gives CASSHLGGQPDTEAFF.

This clonotype showed up just a few times. The V call is TRBV3-1, the J call TRBJ1-3; D unresolved. The ends were cut back, 2 bases at V and 0 bases at J, with 8 bases in the middle. Germline CDR1 is LGHDT and CDR2 is YNNKEL (reference sequence). The length of the CDR3 is 15 residues. The CDR3 DNA is TGTGCCAGCAGCCAAAGGGTTCTCTCTGGAAACACCATATATTTT. Translated: CASSQRVLSGNTIYF.

The chain is built from TRBV20-1 and TRBJ1-5; a weak D match, TRBD1 (5 bases). From germline, CDR1 is DFQATT and CDR2 SNEGSKA (reference sequence). Trimming stripped 7 bases from V and 4 bases from J, with 14 bases between. The CDR3 sequence is 13 residues long. As DNA, the CDR3 is TGCAGTGTCCAGGGCCCCGTGAATCAGCCCCAGCATTTT. Translation: CSVQGPVNQPQHF.

Worth noting for this clonotype: Mismatch with germline at one junction end may stem from a read error. The chain has TRBV2 and TRBJ2-3, with 7 bases that match TRBD2. CDR1 SNHLY and CDR2 FYNNEI come from the germline V gene. The CDR3 consists of 13 residues. The CDR3 bases are TGTGCCAGCGGTGAGGCCGGGGGGAGTACGCAGTATTTT. Its translation: CASGEAGGSTQYF.

A word on this clonotype: A read error may be the cause here, since a much bigger clone is one base away. The rearrangement joins TRBV10-3 to TRBJ2-1; 7 bases fit TRBD2. Germline assignment: CDR1 ENHRY and CDR2 SYGVKD. V gave up 7 bases and J gave up 5 bases; unmatched junction bases: 5. The CDR3 length is 13 residues. Here the CDR3 DNA reads TGTGCCATCACCGGGACTAACCACAATGAGCAGTTCTTC. It is translated as CAITGTNHNEQFF.

The table lists this clonotype with a few counts. V and J are TRBV30 and TRBJ2-7; 12 bases line up with TRBD2. J was trimmed by 2 bases and V by 2 bases; bases with no gene match: 1. The V gene's germline CDR1 is GTSNPN and CDR2 SVGIG (reference sequence). This CDR3 comprises 14 residues. DNA for the CDR3: TGTGCCTGGAGTCGGACTAGCGGGACCTACGAGCAGTACTTC. This encodes CAWSRTSGTYEQYF.

Only a few counts were recorded for this clonotype. This chain uses TRBV7-9 with TRBJ2-1; 13 bases align to TRBD2. The CDR3 sequence is 17 residues long. V shed 1 base and J 7 bases; nucleotides not matched to a gene: 7. Germline V CDR1 and CDR2: SEHNR, FQNEAQ (reference sequence). The CDR3 DNA is TGTGCCAGCAGCTTAGGTCGGACTAGCGGGGGCGAAAATGAGCAGTTCTTC. Its protein is CASSLGRTSGGENEQFF.

This clonotype appeared many times. This chain connects TRBV28 to TRBJ2-7; D not certain. The V end was cut by 2 bases, the J end by 4 bases, with 9 bases between. The CDR3 spans 13 residues. Germline lookup yields CDR1 MDHEN and CDR2 SYDVKM. The CDR3 bases are TGTGCCAGCAGTTTACTAAAGTGGTACGAGCAGTACTTC. Translated: CASSLLKWYEQYF.

This sequence joins TRBV12-3 or TRBV12-4 and TRBJ1-1; no reliable D call. The V and J ends lost 7 bases and 5 bases respectively, with 17 bases between them. The CDR3 length is 14 residues. The CDR3, as DNA: TGTGCCAGCATCATTGGACCGCTGGGTACTGAAGCTTTCTTT. Encoded protein: CASIIGPLGTEAFF.

A few counts support this clonotype. This sequence joins TRBV2 and TRBJ1-5, with D hard to call. V was shortened by 10 bases and J by 0 bases, with 10 bases between the two germline ends. Germline CDR1 reads SNHLY; CDR2 reads FYNNEI. This CDR3 is built from 13 residues. In nucleotides, the CDR3 is TGTGCCACCTCCCTTGATAGCAATCAGCCCCAGCATTTT. Encoded protein: CATSLDSNQPQHF. The variable domain in full, completed from reference TRBV2 and TRBJ1-5, reads EPEVTQTPSHQVTQMGQEVILRCVPISNHLYFYWYRQILGQKVEFLVSFYNNEISEKSEIFDDQFSVERPDGSNFTLKIRSTKLEDSAMYFCATSLDSNQPQHFGDGTRLSIL.

This clonotype was counted many times. V gene TRBV6-6 combines with J gene TRBJ2-1; 10 positions match TRBD1. Trimming removed 2 bases from V and 5 bases from J; junction bases left unmatched: 0. The CDR3 spans 14 residues. CDR1 is MNHNY and CDR2 is SVGAGI in the germline V gene (reference sequence). The CDR3 loop is CASSYGTGDNEQFF. The CDR3 nucleotides are TGTGCCAGCAGTTACGGGACAGGGGACAATGAGCAGTTCTTC.

The J gene is TRBJ1-1, the V gene TRBV7-9, with D tentatively TRBD1 (5 bases). Trimming pared 5 bases from V and 7 bases from J, leaving 14 bases between. This CDR3 has 13 residues. Germline values: CDR1 SEHNR, CDR2 FQNEAQ (reference sequence). In DNA form, the CDR3 reads TGTGCCAGCAGCCTCGGACAAGATTTTGAAGCTTTCTTT. This encodes CASSLGQDFEAFF.

In the case of this clonotype: Given a much more abundant clone one base away, this may be a read error. The chain couples TRBV20-1 to TRBJ1-2; D gene unclear. Germline V gene lookup returns CDR1 DFQATT and CDR2 SNEGSKA (reference sequence). There are 13 residues in the CDR3. Written as DNA, the CDR3 is TGCAGTGCCAACTCCGAGGGAAGGTATGGCAACACCTTC. Encoded protein: CSANSEGRYGNTF.

The J gene is TRBJ2-7, the V gene TRBV7-3; either TRBD1 or TRBD2 may fit D (5 bases each). V lost 1 base, J lost 5 bases, and 9 bases lay in between. The CDR3 sequence is 13 residues long. CDR1 SGHTA and CDR2 FQGTGA come from the germline V gene. The CDR3 DNA is TGTGCCAGCAGCTTAAGGAAGGGACACGAGCAGTACTTC. Its translation is CASSLRKGHEQYF.

This clonotype was seen more than once but under ten times. V is TRBV4-3 and J is TRBJ1-1; 7 positions match TRBD1. The J segment lost 2 bases and the V segment lost 1 base, leaving 4 bases of the junction unmatched. Germline-derived CDR1 and CDR2 are LGHNA and YSLEER. The CDR3 totals 15 residues. CDR3: CASSQGNRGNTEAFF. The CDR3 nucleotides read TGCGCCAGCAGCCAAGGAAACAGGGGCAACACTGAAGCTTTCTTT.

CDR3 in DNA: TGTGCCAGCAGCCAAGAAGTGGGCGGAGAGCTGTTTTTT. Residues: CASSQEVGGELFF. The genes are TRBV14 and TRBJ2-2; the D is unclear. The CDR3 covers 13 residues. The ends were cut back, 0 bases at V and 11 bases at J, with 10 bases in the middle. The V gene's germline CDR1 is SGHDN and CDR2 FVKESK.

In this sample, this clonotype turned up many times. The chain combines TRBV2 with TRBJ1-4, with unresolved D. This CDR3 contains 12 residues. The V gene lost 7 bases and the J gene lost 10 bases, with 13 bases spanning the gap. Germline V CDR1 and CDR2: SNHLY, FYNNEI. CDR3 coding DNA: TGTGCCAGCAAGGAGCATTTCGGAAAACTGTTTTTT. Amino acid sequence: CASKEHFGKLFF.

This clonotype was recorded a few times. The chain is built from TRBV7-9 and TRBJ1-1; 9 bases agree with TRBD1. This CDR3 has 14 residues. The V gene's germline CDR1 is SEHNR and CDR2 FQNEAQ (reference sequence). The junction had 5 bases not matched to a gene; V was cut back by 1 base and J by 8 bases. The CDR3 is CASSLGDRDDEAFF. Here the CDR3 DNA reads TGTGCCAGCAGCTTAGGGGACAGGGATGACGAAGCTTTCTTT.

A single count supports this clonotype. This sequence may be a read error, since a much larger clone differs from it by one base. This chain links TRBV7-7 with TRBJ1-4; no clear D gene. The CDR3 has 17 amino acids. CDR1 SSHAT and CDR2 FNYEAQ come from the germline V gene (reference sequence). Between the trimmed V and J ends, which lost 5 bases and 4 bases, there was a span of 20 bases. The CDR3 is CASSRHHYMDSNEKLFF. The DNA of the CDR3 is TGTGCCAGCAGCCGACACCACTACATGGATAGTAATGAAAAACTGTTTTTT. The full variable domain, with the rest looked up from reference TRBV7-7 and TRBJ1-4, is GAGVSQSPRYKVTKRGQDVTLRCDPISSHATLYWYQQALGQGPEFLTYFNYEAQPDKSGLPSDRFSAERPEGSISTLTIQRTEQRDSAMYRCASSRHHYMDSNEKLFFGSGTQLSVL.

In this sample, this clonotype turned up many times. The gene calls are TRBV6-5 and TRBJ1-1; D uncertain. The length of the CDR3 is 12 residues. The germline V and J ends were trimmed by 8 bases and 3 bases, with 10 bases remaining between them. From germline, CDR1 is MNHEY and CDR2 SVGAGI. Written as DNA, the CDR3 is TGTGCCAGCGGACGGCCAGACACTGAAGCTTTCTTT. It yields the protein CASGRPDTEAFF.

On this clonotype itself: This could be a read error, since a much larger clone is one nucleotide away. The chain combines TRBV29-1 with TRBJ2-1, with D unresolved. The CDR3 has 15 residues. From germline, CDR1 is SQVTM and CDR2 ANQGSEA. The CDR3 coding sequence is TGCAGCGTTGTATCCGGAACTAATACCTACAATGAGCAGCTCTTC. It encodes CSVVSGTNTYNEQLF.

The chain uses TRBV6-5 and TRBJ2-2, with a weak D call TRBD2 (6 bases). Trimming took off 2 bases at V and 6 bases at J, with 13 bases between the two ends. The CDR3 totals 15 residues. Germline assignment: CDR1 MNHEY and CDR2 SVGAGI. The CDR3 sequence: CASSYVGLRSGELFF. Written as DNA, the CDR3 is TGTGCCAGCAGTTACGTGGGACTCAGGTCCGGGGAGCTGTTTTTT.

The rearrangement uses TRBV7-8 and TRBJ2-2; 10 nucleotides match TRBD2. V gave up 5 bases and J gave up 6 bases; unmatched junction bases: 15. The length of the CDR3 is 18 residues. Germline CDR1 and CDR2: SGHVS and FQNEAQ. CDR3 bases: TGTGCCAGCAGCCCGCGACCGGCTAGCGGGAGTATTGCCGGGGAGCTGTTTTTT. Translation: CASSPRPASGSIAGELFF.

CDR3: CASSQDMLAGGFGNTQYF. The DNA of the CDR3 is TGCGCCAGCAGCCAAGATATGCTAGCGGGAGGATTTGGCAATACGCAGTATTTT. The chain is built from TRBV4-3 and TRBJ2-3; 11 bases agree with TRBD2. The CDR3 extends over 18 amino acids. V shed 0 bases and J 7 bases; nucleotides not matched to a gene: 12. CDR1 and CDR2 from the germline V gene are LGHNA and YSLEER.

The chain combines TRBV5-1 with TRBJ2-1; TRBD2 aligns across 10 bases. This CDR3 has 16 residues. Germline V gene data show CDR1 as SGHRS and CDR2 as YFSETQ. V lost 5 bases to trimming and J lost 0 bases; unmatched junction nucleotides: 5. The DNA of the CDR3 is TGCGCCAGCAGGCGGACTAGCGGAAGCTCCTACAATGAGCAGTTCTTC. It yields the protein CASRRTSGSSYNEQFF.

This clonotype was observed a few times. The chain recombines TRBV7-9 with TRBJ2-1, with TRBD2 identical over 13 bases. This CDR3 spans 16 amino acids. Germline V gene lookup returns CDR1 SEHNR and CDR2 FQNEAQ (reference sequence). V lost 1 base and J lost 10; bases outside the gene matches: 7. The CDR3 spells CASSLDVTSGRGEQFF. CDR3 sequence (DNA): TGTGCCAGCAGCTTAGACGTTACTAGCGGGAGGGGGGAGCAGTTCTTC.

This clonotype was recorded a few times. The genes are TRBV2 and TRBJ1-2; D is uncertain. The CDR3 totals 12 residues. Germline V gene lookup returns CDR1 SNHLY and CDR2 FYNNEI. Trimming took off 7 bases at V and 8 bases at J, with 14 bases between the two ends. This CDR3 reads CASTTAREGYTF. In nucleotides, the CDR3 is TGTGCCAGCACTACGGCCCGGGAGGGCTACACCTTC. Looking up the rest from reference TRBV2 and TRBJ1-2 gives the full variable domain: EPEVTQTPSHQVTQMGQEVILRCVPISNHLYFYWYRQILGQKVEFLVSFYNNEISEKSEIFDDQFSVERPDGSNFTLKIRSTKLEDSAMYFCASTTAREGYTFGSGTRLTVV.

The V call is TRBV19, the J call TRBJ2-1; 8 bases are shared with TRBD2. The CDR3 spans 18 residues. With 7 bases clipped from V and 8 bases from J, the junction kept 22 bases outside the gene matches. Germline CDR1 reads LNHDA; CDR2 reads SQIVND (reference sequence). CDR3 amino acids: CASKSLPLASGSSHEQFF. DNA for the CDR3: TGTGCCAGTAAGAGTCTCCCACTAGCGAGCGGGAGTAGTCATGAGCAGTTCTTC.